This T cell receptor beta chain was profiled in a study of T cells after yellow fever vaccination. Whole-study results and caveats: Sorted memory subsets on day 0 showed almost all vaccine-responding clonotypes to be undetectable. Most primary-vaccination clones reappeared after the booster (approximately 95% CD4, roughly 88% CD8).

TCRdb re-called the 5' RACE reads through MiXCR, storing one row per CDR3 protein. This sample has about 42,000 distinct CDR3 sequences, with around 6.8% found just once. The table lists this clonotype with many counts. This clonotype was sampled from a young man who received the YFV17D yellow fever vaccine. The input for sequencing was PBMCs, either bulk or a sorted T-cell subset (CD4+, CD8+, memory, or dextramer-sorted; not recorded which), taken 45 days after the yellow fever booster vaccination.

The CDR3 sequence: CSAAGPGYEQYF. CDR3 nucleotide sequence: TGCAGTGCCGCCGGACCGGGCTACGAGCAGTACTTC. V usage is TRBV20-1 and J usage is TRBJ2-7; D is uncertain. Trimming took off 6 bases at V and 3 bases at J, with 12 bases between the two ends. CDR3 size: 12 residues. Germline V lookup: CDR1 DFQATT, CDR2 SNEGSKA (reference sequence).